This entry lists 30 T cell receptor beta chains sequenced from one sample in a study of blood T cell repertoires in COVID-19 (dated by TCRdb to the early 2020s). Libraries were constructed by the immunoSEQ multiplex PCR assay. TCRdb obtained this table from immuneACCESS and retained in-frame rearrangements with V and J assigned. These tables miss some clones; where compared with another copy, unresolved V genes account for less than half of the shortfall, and the remainder is unexplained. Present in this sample are some 220,000 clones, 84% of which were seen just once. Of the sample, about 2.9% is held by the ten largest clones. Sequencing input: peripheral blood. The receptors shown here come from a woman aged 30 to 39 who had recovered from COVID-19.

On this clone itself: The sample carries other DNA sequences with the same CDR3. The genes are TRBV18 and TRBJ2-7, with TRBD2 identical over 15 bases. Germline V gene lookup returns CDR1 KGHSH and CDR2 LQKENI. Germline trimming cut 2 bases from V and 4 bases from J; bases unmatched to any gene: 6. The CDR3 sequence is 17 residues long. CDR3 protein: CASSPDLGLAGGYEQYF. For the CDR3, the DNA is TGTGCCAGCTCACCAGACCTAGGACTAGCGGGAGGGTACGAGCAGTACTTC.

The chain combines TRBV7-8 with TRBJ2-7, with 9 bases fitting TRBD2. V trimming: 5 bases; J trimming: 4 bases; junction bases outside the gene matches: 9. The germline gives CDR1 SGHVS, CDR2 FQNEAQ. This CDR3 comprises 15 residues. Here the CDR3 DNA reads TGTGCCAGCAGCCTTACAGCGACTAGCGGTTACGAGCAGTACTTC. Residues: CASSLTATSGYEQYF.

The rearrangement links TRBV29-1 to TRBJ2-3, with 9 positions matching TRBD1. The CDR3 extends over 14 amino acids. Germline values: CDR1 SQVTM, CDR2 ANQGSEA. V lost 8 bases to trimming and J lost 6 bases; unmatched junction nucleotides: 12. The CDR3 sequence: CSLAGQGLGDTQYF. The CDR3 DNA reads as TGCAGCCTTGCCGGACAGGGGCTCGGGGATACGCAGTATTTT.

The rearrangement links TRBV5-4 to TRBJ2-4; possible D gene TRBD2, 5 bases. Germline V gene data show CDR1 as SGHNT and CDR2 as YYREEE (reference sequence). V lost 3 bases to trimming and J lost 6 bases, with 13 bases between them. This CDR3 comprises 14 residues. CDR3 sequence: CASSSLRGRNIQYF. The CDR3 nucleotides are TGTGCCAGCAGCTCTCTCAGAGGGCGAAACATTCAGTACTTC.

The chain combines TRBV7-2 with TRBJ2-1, with a weak D call TRBD2 (6 bases). The CDR3 is 16 amino acids. Germline CDR1 reads SGHTA; CDR2 reads FQGNSA. Trimming cost V 5 bases and J 4 bases, with 18 bases left between them. The CDR3 loop reads CASSLSGVGLYNEQFF. DNA of the CDR3: TGTGCCAGCAGCCTATCGGGGGTGGGCCTATACAATGAGCAGTTCTTC.

The chain recombines TRBV5-1 with TRBJ2-7; 9 nucleotides line up with TRBD1. V dropped 1 base and J dropped 6; count of bases not matched to a gene: 2. The CDR3 loop spans 13 amino acids. Germline V gene data show CDR1 as SGHRS and CDR2 as YFSETQ. The CDR3 bases are TGCGCCAGCAGCTTGATGACAGGGGGCGAGCAGTACTTC. Its translation: CASSLMTGGEQYF.

Concerning this clone itself: Other DNA sequences in this specimen translate into the identical CDR3. The gene calls are TRBV5-1 and TRBJ2-5, with 9 bases that match TRBD1. CDR1 is SGHRS, CDR2 YFSETQ, per germline. V lost 0 bases to trimming and J lost 5 bases; unmatched junction nucleotides: 5. The CDR3 has 15 amino acids. The DNA for the CDR3 is TGCGCCAGCAGCTTGGAACAGGGGGCCCGGGAGACCCAGTACTTC. It specifies CASSLEQGARETQYF.

A single count supports this clone. The genes are TRBV7-9 and TRBJ2-1, with D maybe TRBD2 (6 bases). Between the trimmed V and J ends, which lost 6 bases and 2 bases, there was a span of 17 bases. Germline lookup yields CDR1 SEHNR and CDR2 FQNEAQ (reference sequence). The CDR3 covers 16 residues. CDR3 DNA sequence: TGTGCCAGCAGTTCCTTTGGGACTTTTCCCTACAATGAGCAGTTCTTC. Translation gives CASSSFGTFPYNEQFF.

The V call is TRBV6-1, the J call TRBJ2-2; D unclear. This CDR3 region has 14 residues. Trimming cost V 1 base and J 7 bases, with 10 bases left between them. Per the germline V gene, CDR1 is MNHNS and CDR2 is SASEGT. In DNA, the CDR3 is TGTGCCAGCAGTGAAGTTATTAGATTCGGGGAGCTGTTTTTT. Protein sequence: CASSEVIRFGELFF.

The chain recombines TRBV28 with TRBJ1-1, with TRBD1 identical over 9 bases. V was pared by 2 bases and J by 3 bases, with 1 base of the junction left unmatched. Germline V CDR1 and CDR2: MDHEN, SYDVKM. This CDR3 has 14 amino acids. CDR3 sequence reads: CASSLGTGYTEAFF. CDR3 nucleotide sequence: TGTGCCAGCAGTTTAGGGACAGGGTACACTGAAGCTTTCTTT.

This sequence joins TRBV3-1 (or the pseudogene TRBV3-2) and TRBJ2-3, with a possible D match to TRBD1 (5 bases). CDR1 is LGHDT and CDR2 is YNNKEL in the germline V gene (reference sequence). Trimming stripped 4 bases from V and 2 bases from J, with 7 bases between. This CDR3 is 13 amino acids long. CDR3 nucleotide sequence: TGTGCCAGCAGCCCCAGGGCCACAGATACGCAGTATTTT. Translated: CASSPRATDTQYF.

This chain links TRBV28 with TRBJ1-1, with 8 bases lining up with TRBD1. The CDR3 totals 16 residues. The junction had 9 bases not matched to a gene; V was cut back by 1 base and J by 5 bases. The germline V gene has CDR1 MDHEN and CDR2 SYDVKM. CDR3 protein: CASSLYQGARETEAFF. The DNA for the CDR3 is TGTGCCAGCAGTTTATACCAGGGGGCCAGGGAAACTGAAGCTTTCTTT.

The rearrangement links TRBV5-6 to TRBJ2-5, with 7 bases fitting TRBD2. The length of the CDR3 is 16 residues. Looked up from germline, CDR1 is SGHDT and CDR2 is YYEEEE. V dropped 3 bases and J dropped 4; count of bases not matched to a gene: 12. CDR3: CASSSKTSRSRETQYF. The CDR3 DNA reads as TGTGCCAGCAGCTCCAAGACTAGCAGGAGTAGAGAGACCCAGTACTTC.

The count of this clone is one. The V call is TRBV28, the J call TRBJ2-7; 10 positions agree with TRBD2. The CDR3 has 16 amino acids. With 3 bases clipped from V and 3 bases from J, the junction kept 8 bases outside the gene matches. CDR1 and CDR2 (germline): MDHEN, SYDVKM. This CDR3 reads CASSFSRTSGGYEQYF. Here the CDR3 DNA reads TGTGCCAGCAGTTTTTCAAGGACTAGCGGAGGCTACGAGCAGTACTTC.

This chain uses TRBV29-1 with TRBJ2-2; TRBD2 matches 8 bases. V trimming: 5 bases; J trimming: 3 bases; junction bases outside the gene matches: 5. CDR3 size: 14 residues. CDR1 and CDR2 from the germline V gene are SQVTM and ANQGSEA. CDR3 protein: CSVPGGADTGELFF. The CDR3 nucleotides read TGCAGCGTTCCGGGGGGGGCGGACACCGGGGAGCTGTTTTTT.

The V call is TRBV4-1, the J call TRBJ1-1; TRBD1 is a possible D gene (5 bases). The V end lost 1 base, the J end lost 0 bases, and 12 bases lay between the germline ends. Germline-derived CDR1 and CDR2 are MGHRA and YSYEKL. This CDR3 spans 16 amino acids. CDR3 coding DNA: TGCGCCAGCAGCCAAGTAGACAGAACCATGAACACTGAAGCTTTCTTT. Translating gives CASSQVDRTMNTEAFF.

V usage is TRBV29-1 and J usage is TRBJ1-1; 11 bases fit TRBD1. The CDR3 contains 15 residues. Germline V CDR1 and CDR2: SQVTM, ANQGSEA. With 6 bases clipped from V and 11 bases from J, the junction kept 17 bases outside the gene matches. CDR3 in DNA: TGCAGCGTGGCGGTGGGACAGGGGGTCCCAGGGGCGGCTTTCTTT. Protein product: CSVAVGQGVPGAAFF. Drawing the rest from reference TRBV29-1 and TRBJ1-1, the complete variable domain is SAVISQKPSRDICQRGTSLTIQCQVDSQVTMMFWYRQQPGQSLTLIATANQGSEATYESGFVIDKFPISRPNLTFSTLTVSNMSPEDSSIYLCSVAVGQGVPGAAFFGQGTRLTVV.

This chain connects TRBV12-3 or TRBV12-4 to TRBJ1-2; D possibly corresponds to TRBD1 (5 bases). With 5 bases removed from V and 4 bases from J, the gap between germline ends came to 11 bases. The CDR3 contains 13 residues. The CDR3 DNA reads as TGTGCCAGCAGTCCCCGAGACAGCTATGGCTACACCTTC. It specifies CASSPRDSYGYTF.

V gene TRBV7-3 combines with J gene TRBJ2-2, with D unclear. CDR3 length: 14 residues. Germline CDR1 SGHTA, CDR2 FQGTGA. Trimming shortened V by 6 bases and J by 4 bases, and 12 bases separated the two germline ends. For the CDR3, the DNA is TGTGCCAGCAGGCCGAGTTCGGGCACCGGGGAGCTGTTTTTT. It encodes CASRPSSGTGELFF. The variable domain in full, completed from reference TRBV7-3 and TRBJ2-2, reads GAGVSQTPSNKVTEKGKYVELRCDPISGHTALYWYRQSLGQGPEFLIYFQGTGAADDSGLPNDRFFAVRPEGSVSTLKIQRTERGDSAVYLCASRPSSGTGELFFGEGSRLTVL.

The chain carries TRBV10-3 and TRBJ2-2, with 11 bases matching TRBD2. CDR1 and CDR2 from the germline V gene are ENHRY and SYGVKD. The CDR3 has 14 residues. J was trimmed by 2 bases and V by 11 bases; bases with no gene match: 4. CDR3 sequence: CAATSGRNTGELFF. The CDR3 DNA sequence: TGTGCCGCTACTAGCGGGAGAAACACCGGGGAGCTGTTTTTT.

V gene TRBV6-5 combines with J gene TRBJ2-1; D uncertain. The germline V and J ends were trimmed by 6 bases and 1 base, with 13 bases remaining between them. In germline, CDR1 is MNHEY, CDR2 SVGAGI. The CDR3 contains 15 residues. CDR3 nucleotide sequence: TGTGCCAGCAGGGATCAGGCCCCTTCCTACAATGAGCAGTTCTTC. Protein sequence: CASRDQAPSYNEQFF.

The chain employs TRBV7-2 and TRBJ2-5, with D possibly being TRBD2 (6 bases). This CDR3 region has 14 residues. CDR1 is SGHTA, CDR2 FQGNSA, per germline. The V gene lost 4 bases and the J gene lost 6 bases, with 15 bases spanning the gap. The CDR3 DNA sequence: TGTGCCAGCAGCTCCGGGACTCCCAAAAAGACCCAGTACTTC. Residues: CASSSGTPKKTQYF.

The rearrangement joins TRBV5-1 to TRBJ1-4; 7 bases are a match to TRBD1. The CDR3 loop spans 15 amino acids. With 4 bases clipped from V and 6 bases from J, the junction kept 9 bases outside the gene matches. Germline values: CDR1 SGHRS, CDR2 YFSETQ. In nucleotides, the CDR3 is TGCGCCAGCAGCCCGACGACAGGGTCAGATGAAAAACTGTTTTTT. It yields the protein CASSPTTGSDEKLFF.

This chain links TRBV30 with TRBJ1-1; D may be TRBD1 (5 bases). This CDR3 spans 19 amino acids. Germline CDR1 GTSNPN, CDR2 SVGIG (reference sequence). V dropped 4 bases and J dropped 0 bases, with 27 bases sitting between them. The CDR3: CAWTPRGAGRVGMNTEAFF. CDR3 DNA sequence: TGTGCCTGGACCCCCCGCGGGGCAGGTCGTGTGGGAATGAACACTGAAGCTTTCTTT.

The rearrangement links TRBV9 to TRBJ1-3; no definite D call. Germline V lookup: CDR1 SGDLS, CDR2 YYNGEE. Trimming stripped 0 bases from V and 0 bases from J, with 7 bases between. The CDR3 totals 15 residues. CDR3 DNA sequence: TGTGCCAGCAGCGTAGCCGTATCCTCTGGAAACACCATATATTTT. It specifies CASSVAVSSGNTIYF.

This sequence joins TRBV3-1 (or the pseudogene TRBV3-2) and TRBJ2-7, with TRBD1 identical over 7 bases. The germline CDR1 and CDR2 sequences are LGHDT and YNNKEL (reference sequence). The CDR3 consists of 15 residues. V lost 4 bases and J lost 3; bases outside the gene matches: 9. DNA for the CDR3: TGTGCCAGCAGCCTCCCTGGGACAGCGATCTACGAGCAGTACTTC. This translates into CASSLPGTAIYEQYF.

The V gene is TRBV19, the J gene TRBJ2-1; 14 nucleotides agree with TRBD2. CDR3 length equals 15 residues. J gave up 10 bases and V 7 bases, and 9 bases lay outside the gene matches. The germline V gene has CDR1 LNHDA and CDR2 SQIVND (reference sequence). CDR3 bases: TGTGCCAGTAACCCGGGACTAGCGGGAGAGGACGAGCAGTTCTTC. Encoded protein: CASNPGLAGEDEQFF.

The J gene is TRBJ1-5, the V gene TRBV30; weak D call: TRBD1 (6 bases). V lost 3 bases to trimming and J lost 0 bases, with 9 bases between them. The CDR3 is 14 residues long. The germline gives CDR1 GTSNPN, CDR2 SVGIG (reference sequence). CDR3 bases: TGTGCCTGGAGCGGACAGACTAGCAATCAGCCCCAGCATTTT. It specifies CAWSGQTSNQPQHF.

V is TRBV6-5 and J is TRBJ2-1; 10 nucleotides line up with TRBD2. Germline V CDR1 and CDR2: MNHEY, SVGAGI. CDR3 length: 14 amino acids. Trimming took 7 bases from V and 6 from J; bases not matched to a gene: 6. CDR3 DNA: TGTGCCAGCATCCGAGCTAGCGGGAGCAATGAGCAGTTCTTC. It codes for CASIRASGSNEQFF.

CDR3 coding DNA: TGTGCCAGCAGTTTAGCGGAGGGGTCGCACTATGGCTACACCTTC. Translation gives CASSLAEGSHYGYTF. The gene calls are TRBV27 and TRBJ1-2; maybe TRBD1 (5 bases). The CDR3 is 15 residues long. Trimming stripped 2 bases from V and 3 bases from J, with 13 bases between. The germline V gene has CDR1 MNHEY and CDR2 SMNVEV (reference sequence).